This T cell receptor (beta chain) was captured in a study of a mutant IDH1 vaccine in newly diagnosed glioma. Findings of the study overall: Overall, about 92% of patients had vaccine-induced immune responses.

Of note for this clone: No antigen is known for it.

Regarding time point: week 35, safety follow-up. Mutant IDH1 20-mer peptide, at 300 ug, made up each vaccine dose, with topical imiquimod. Repertoires were generated with immunoSEQ multiplex PCR, while TCRdb's copy carries only in-frame clones and drops some. Of approximately 66,000 clones detected, around 84% appear once; the ten largest clones hold around 4%. This CDR3 contains 16 residues. Germline V gene lookup returns CDR1 LGHNA and CDR2 YNFKEQ. Trimming removed 1 base from V and 0 bases from J, with 7 bases in between. The clonotype originates from a man in his thirties or forties with glioma. The sequences come from PBMCs, collected from a glioma patient whose treatment included an IDH1 peptide vaccine. The J gene is TRBJ1-6, the V gene TRBV4-2, with D possibly TRBD1 on 5 matching bases. The chain's CDR3 is CASSQGQSSYNSPLHF. CDR3 DNA: TGTGCCAGCAGCCAAGGACAGAGCTCCTATAATTCACCCCTCCACTTT.